The TCR beta chain described here comes from a study of shared clonotypes between healthy human individuals (TCRdb year 2020). Background for the entire study: The cohort comprised a couple of women and three men aged 18 to 49 years. For each donor, three plates each were used for CD4 naive and CD4 memory, two plates were used for CD8 naive, and one plate was used for CD8 memory. Blood TCR repertoires of five healthy adults were deeply sequenced to estimate repertoire size and the extent of clonotype sharing between individuals. To increase sequencing depth and limit assay-specific biases, TCR repertoire library preparation and sequencing were carried out by different laboratories using diverse techniques. Per donor, leukapheresis produced somewhere between about 0.85 and 9.5 billion PBMCs.

The donors were healthy, HIV-negative adults with no recently reported acute infections or vaccinations. Every donor was a Caucasian adult residing in Nashville, Tennessee, USA. CD4+ T cells were enriched by magnetic negative selection; naive cells were then positively selected on CD45RA, and the negative fraction formed the memory subset. Blood was collected by leukapheresis, and PBMCs were isolated by Ficoll-Histopaque density gradient centrifugation and then cryopreserved in liquid nitrogen vapor phase. Analytical flow cytometry was used to check the purity and quantity of every magnetically sorted T cell population. From each sorted fraction, genomic DNA was isolated and quantified by UV absorbance on a Nanodrop 2000c. Remarks on this clone: No antigen is known for it. Per-base quality was not reported, and no clone a single base away is much larger than it.

TCR CDR3 regions were amplified from genomic DNA by multiplex PCR using the deep immunoSEQ assay. Extracted genomic DNA from each cell subset was spread evenly across all wells of several immunoSEQ 96-well plates, with each plate serving as a replicate. Each replicate PCR for sorted subsets received about 200 ng genomic DNA, equal to about 30,000 T cell genomes. Purified libraries were measured with a Qubit 3.0 fluorometer, size-checked on a Bioanalyzer 2100, and measured again with the KAPA Library Quantification kit. A separate single-read 150-cycle Illumina NextSeq 550 flow cell was used to sequence each immunoSEQ 96-well plate. As for the original processing: The immunoSEQ output contained only junctional sequences without quality scores, so filtering could not match that applied to full-length reads. To assign V/J genes and CDR3, sequences were annotated using PyIR, a Python wrapper for IgBLAST v1.9, with IMGT germline references. Reads with weak V/J assignments (E-value above 1e-6), missing CDR3, stop codons, out-of-frame junctions, or ambiguous translated residues were removed. V3J clonotypes were defined as sequences sharing an identical inferred V gene, J gene, and CDR3 amino acid sequence. To compute the percentage overlap between repertoires, the number of shared unique clonotypes was divided by the size of the smaller repertoire. Three approaches were used to assess repertoire richness: RTK rarefaction, the Chao1 estimator, and Recon v2.1 estimates of unobserved clonotypes. OLGA was used to compute generation probabilities for all TCRbeta clonotypes that the gDNA method yielded from several donors. TCRdb retrieved this table from immuneACCESS and kept in-frame rearrangements only. Not all clones are present; in checked studies, unresolved V genes account for under half, and no reason is known for the remainder. For V, J and clone size, that table is used; D and trimming come from the DNA. This sample gives about 2.3 million clones in total; just under 95% of them show up just once. The ten biggest clones cover around 0.38% of the sample.

Findings and caveats that apply to the study as a whole: Because the study included a small number of donors, the genetic and exposure-history diversity represented was limited. Across a few donors, approximately 4.6% of naive CD4, approximately 4% of naive CD8, under 2.5% of memory CD4, and around 0.4% of memory CD8 clonotypes were shared. Pairwise subsampling indicated that sequencing depth was expected to affect the degree of clonotype sharing among donors. Naive subsets generally had larger estimated clonotype richness than memory subsets. Only blood was sampled, and tissue TCR repertoires likely differ from those in blood. Even with the large sequencing depth, rarefaction of the sorted-subset datasets indicated that sequencing was incomplete. Compared with non-shared clonotypes, clonotypes shared by all four sorted-subset donors had higher generation probabilities.

Between the V and J ends, shortened by 4 bases and 9 bases respectively, the junction contains 14 bases. The CDR3 has 13 amino acids, counting the end cysteine and phenylalanine. The DNA shown is the 39-base CDR3, in frame from base 1. The CDR1 and CDR2 encoded by the germline V gene are SGHDT and YYEEEE. The rearranged chain carries TRBV5-6 and TRBJ1-3; D gene: possibly TRBD1, on 6 matching bases. What was sequenced was naive CD4+ T cells from PBMCs. The cell subset or site label corresponds to: CD45RA+ positively selected. This receptor was identified in a man aged 18-30 years in good health. Some clones in this sample may be carry-over from other donors' samples. The DNA sequence is TGTGCCAGCAGCGCAACAGGGTCTGGCACCATATATTTT. Translated, it reads CASSATGSGTIYF.